The sequence of this T cell receptor beta chain was determined in a study of identical twins' blood T cells. V was cut by 2 bases and J by 4 bases, with 10 bases left in between. This CDR3 is 14 amino acids long. Per the germline V gene, CDR1 is MNHEY and CDR2 is SVGEGT. Only a few counts were recorded for this clonotype. Its target is not known. TCR cDNA libraries were made from RNA using a previously described, modified protocol. Original methodology: Per-library CDR3 reads ranged roughly 2.2 to 3.6 million; clonotypes, ~85,000 to ~500,000. Via MiXCR, TCRdb re-called the 5' RACE reads, giving one row per CDR3 protein. TCRdb assigned the V and J calls; the authors' analysis was not used. The data show hundreds of thousands of distinct CDR3 sequences, with roughly 30% seen just once and 6.1% held by the top ten. Overall study findings and caveats: V gene usage reportedly matched far better within twin pairs than unrelated donors.

The chain carries TRBV6-2 or TRBV6-3 and TRBJ2-3, with no clear D. Sequencing was performed on PBMCs. The receptor's source is a woman aged 18-55 years in good health. Here the CDR3 reads CASSYVSVPDTQYF. In DNA form, the CDR3 reads TGTGCCAGCAGTTACGTCAGCGTACCAGATACGCAGTATTTT.